This is a list of T cell receptor beta chains from one sample in a study of cytomegalovirus exposure and HLA in healthy donors. Libraries were prepared by immunoSEQ multiplex PCR; TCRdb keeps only in-frame clonotypes and omits some of them. The profile covers about 110,000 clones, with 76% appearing a single time and 7% to 10% taken by the ten largest. Sequenced: PBMCs. The receptors come from a man aged 35-49 years in good health and CMV-seropositive. Each CDR3 is given with its conserved first and last residue. A D gene is named only where the DNA matches it firmly. Not all rows give a size; the values are once, few, many and, for expanded clones, a class.

j_gene | d_gene | v_gene | abundance | CDR3aa | CDR3nt
TRBJ2-7 | - | TRBV14 | - | CASSQRSGSYEQYF | TGTGCCAGCAGCCAAAGGTCTGGGAGCTACGAGCAGTACTTC
TRBJ1-2 | TRBD1 | TRBV19 | few | CASRGQGLPYGYTF | TGTGCCAGTAGGGGACAGGGCCTCCCCTATGGCTACACCTTC
TRBJ2-2 | - | TRBV30 | few | CAWTLRRESGELFF | TGTGCCTGGACCCTTCGAAGGGAGAGCGGGGAGCTGTTTTTT
TRBJ2-1 | TRBD2 | TRBV5-1 | few | CASSRSGSSYNEQFF | TGCGCCAGCAGCCGGAGCGGGAGCTCCTACAATGAGCAGTTCTTC
TRBJ2-2 | TRBD2 | TRBV6-4 | - | CASSVRLAGRNTGELFF | TGTGCCAGCAGTGTAAGGCTAGCGGGCCGGAACACCGGGGAGCTGTTTTTT
TRBJ2-6 | TRBD1 | TRBV19 | - | CASSKGTGTGVIGGANVLTF | TGTGCCAGTAGTAAAGGGACCGGGACAGGGGTAATTGGTGGGGCCAACGTCCTGACTTTC
TRBJ1-1 | - | TRBV7-9 | - | CASRGGFGGSGTEAFF | TGTGCCAGCAGGGGTGGGTTTGGGGGGTCCGGCACTGAAGCTTTCTTT
TRBJ2-6 | - | TRBV15 | - | CATSRDGSSGANVLTF | TGTGCCACCAGCAGAGATGGTAGCTCTGGGGCCAACGTCCTGACTTTC
TRBJ2-3 | - | TRBV5-1 | - | CASSLVVAPTDTQYF | TGCGCCAGCAGCTTGGTGGTAGCTCCCACAGATACGCAGTATTTT
TRBJ1-2 | - | TRBV5-1 | once | CASSGTGDGYTF | TGCGCCAGCAGCGGTACGGGGGATGGCTACACCTTC
TRBJ1-2 | TRBD1 | TRBV7-9 | - | CASSSQGERGYTF | TGTGCCAGCAGCTCCCAGGGGGAACGTGGCTACACCTTC